This T cell receptor (beta chain) comes out of a study of blood T cell repertoires in COVID-19. Study in general: COVID-19 samples collected from the United States, Italy and Spain covered acute and convalescent phases.

J gave up 2 bases and V 1 base, and 4 bases lay outside the gene matches. From germline, CDR1 is SGHKS and CDR2 YYEKEE (reference sequence). The CDR3 is made up of 15 amino acids. Followed longitudinally, the Seattle patients had been enrolled during active infection. Here immunoSEQ multiplex PCR was the method, and the copy in TCRdb shows in-frame clones only, minus some. The profile shows 200,000 to 250,000 clones, about 87% of them singletons. The table lists this clone with a few counts. The clonotype originates from a man aged 30 to 39 with COVID-19, enrolled during active disease. The sequenced material came from peripheral blood. This sequence joins TRBV5-5 and TRBJ1-2, with 8 bases aligning to TRBD1. The CDR3 nucleotides are TGTGCCAGCAGCTTGTCGAACAGGGGGAACTATGGCTACACCTTC. This sequence encodes CASSLSNRGNYGYTF.